The next 11 T cell receptor beta chains were all read from a single sample in a study of cytomegalovirus exposure and HLA in healthy donors. The table came from immunoSEQ multiplex PCR; TCRdb's copy has only in-frame clones and leaves some out. The sample includes under 200,000 clones, 70% to 90% of them seen just once. Sequencing was carried out using PBMCs. The receptors shown here come from a woman aged 25 to 45 in good health and CMV-seronegative.

The chain joins TRBV9 to TRBJ2-1; 10 bases fit TRBD2. V lost 6 bases, J lost 0 bases, and 12 bases stayed unmatched. This CDR3 comprises 18 residues. The germline CDR1 and CDR2 sequences are SGDLS and YYNGEE. The CDR3, as DNA: TGTGCCAGCACCCGAGGGCTAGCGGGAGCCAGCTCCTACAATGAGCAGTTCTTC. Protein product: CASTRGLAGASSYNEQFF. Full variable domain (missing parts from reference TRBV9 and TRBJ2-1): DSGVTQTPKHLITATGQRVTLRCSPRSGDLSVYWYQQSLDQGLQFLIQYYNGEERAKGNILERFSAQQFPDLHSELNLSSLELGDSALYFCASTRGLAGASSYNEQFFGPGTRLTVL.

The rearrangement joins TRBV29-1 to TRBJ2-3; 10 nucleotides align to TRBD2. J lost 0 bases, V lost 2 bases, and 5 bases had no gene match. Germline V gene data show CDR1 as SQVTM and CDR2 as ANQGSEA. CDR3 length: 16 amino acids. CDR3 nucleotides: TGCAGCGTTGAACGGCTAGCGGGAGCAAGCACAGATACGCAGTATTTT. Its protein product is CSVERLAGASTDTQYF.

The chain combines TRBV7-2 with TRBJ1-5; no definite D call. The CDR3 extends over 15 amino acids. CDR1 is SGHTA, CDR2 FQGNSA, per germline. Trimming took off 2 bases at V and 1 base at J, with 9 bases between the two ends. The CDR3 DNA sequence: TGTGCCAGCAGCTTATCGCCCGGGAGCAATCAGCCCCAGCATTTT. The encoded protein is CASSLSPGSNQPQHF.

This clone was found once. CDR3 bases: TGTGCCAGCAGTTACTACGGGCGGTCTAACTATGGCTACACCTTC. It translates to CASSYYGRSNYGYTF. V and J are TRBV6-6 and TRBJ1-2; unclear D gene. The length of the CDR3 is 15 residues. CDR1 is MNHNY and CDR2 is SVGAGI in the germline V gene (reference sequence). V was trimmed by 1 base and J by 0 bases, leaving 9 bases between them.

In its sample, this clone was seen once. The J gene is TRBJ1-1, the V gene TRBV5-6, with 9 bases aligning to TRBD1. V trimming: 6 bases; J trimming: 4 bases; junction bases outside the gene matches: 13. CDR1 and CDR2 (germline): SGHDT, YYEEEE. The CDR3 length is 16 residues. CDR3 DNA sequence: TGTGCCAGCACTCTGGCCCTTGGACAGGGGCGCACTGAAGCTTTCTTT. Amino acid sequence: CASTLALGQGRTEAFF.

V gene TRBV27 combines with J gene TRBJ1-1; the match to TRBD1 covers 8 bases. With 8 bases clipped from V and 5 bases from J, the junction kept 10 bases outside the gene matches. From germline, CDR1 is MNHEY and CDR2 SMNVEV (reference sequence). The CDR3 has 14 residues. DNA of the CDR3: TGTGCCAGCGGGCGGACAGGGTTCGGAACTGAAGCTTTCTTT. Translation: CASGRTGFGTEAFF.

The rearrangement uses TRBV30 and TRBJ1-3; D unclear. Germline CDR1 and CDR2: GTSNPN and SVGIG (reference sequence). V dropped 0 bases and J dropped 1 base, with 16 bases sitting between them. The CDR3 has 17 residues. The chain's CDR3 is CAWSVRGEGFSGNTIYF. DNA of the CDR3: TGTGCCTGGAGTGTACGGGGAGAAGGGTTTTCTGGAAACACCATATATTTT.

The V gene is TRBV6-5, the J gene TRBJ1-6; tentative D call: TRBD1 (5 bases). Trimming removed 7 bases from V and 7 bases from J, with 14 bases in between. CDR1 is MNHEY and CDR2 is SVGAGI in the germline V gene. There are 14 residues in the CDR3. CDR3 nucleotides: TGTGCCAGCAACCAGGGTATGGGCAATTCACCCCTCCACTTT. Amino acid sequence: CASNQGMGNSPLHF.

V and J are TRBV30 and TRBJ1-5, with unresolved D. The CDR3 totals 15 residues. Germline V lookup: CDR1 GTSNPN, CDR2 SVGIG (reference sequence). Between the trimmed V and J ends, which lost 8 bases and 5 bases, there was a span of 22 bases. CDR3: CAVDQPGGGDQPQHF. The CDR3 DNA follows: TGTGCCGTAGACCAACCGGGAGGTGGCGATCAGCCCCAGCATTTT. Complete variable domain (other parts from reference TRBV30 and TRBJ1-5): SQTIHQWPATLVQPVGSPLSLECTVEGTSNPNLYWYRQAAGRGLQLLFYSVGIGQISSEVPQNLSASRPQDRQFILSSKKLLLSDSGFYLCAVDQPGGGDQPQHFGDGTRLSIL.

The chain joins TRBV19 to TRBJ2-7; D unclear. Trimming left V 7 bases short and J 5 bases short, with 6 bases between. Germline V gene sequence: CDR1 LNHDA, CDR2 SQIVND (reference sequence). The length of the CDR3 is 10 residues. The DNA for the CDR3 is TGTGCCAGTAACGGCGACGAGCAGTACTTC. Its translation: CASNGDEQYF.

This rearrangement joins TRBV6-1 to TRBJ1-1; 10 nucleotides line up with TRBD1. This CDR3 has 15 amino acids. Germline CDR1 reads MNHNS; CDR2 reads SASEGT. The V and J ends lost 6 bases and 3 bases, in that order; junction bases with no gene match: 7. CDR3 bases: TGTGCCAGCAGGGAGGACAGGGGGGTCTACACTGAAGCTTTCTTT. It is translated as CASREDRGVYTEAFF.